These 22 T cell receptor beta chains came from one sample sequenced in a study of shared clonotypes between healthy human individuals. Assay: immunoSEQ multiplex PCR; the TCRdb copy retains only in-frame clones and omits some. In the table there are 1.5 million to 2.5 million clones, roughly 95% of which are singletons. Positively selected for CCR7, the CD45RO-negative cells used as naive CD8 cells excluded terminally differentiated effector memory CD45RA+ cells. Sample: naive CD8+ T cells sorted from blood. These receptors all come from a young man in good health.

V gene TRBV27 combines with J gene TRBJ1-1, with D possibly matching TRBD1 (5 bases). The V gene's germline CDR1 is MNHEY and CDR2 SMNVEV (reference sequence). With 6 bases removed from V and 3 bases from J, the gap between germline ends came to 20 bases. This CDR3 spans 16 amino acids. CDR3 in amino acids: CASSVGDGGVYTEAFF. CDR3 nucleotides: TGTGCCAGCAGCGTCGGGGACGGAGGAGTTTACACTGAAGCTTTCTTT.

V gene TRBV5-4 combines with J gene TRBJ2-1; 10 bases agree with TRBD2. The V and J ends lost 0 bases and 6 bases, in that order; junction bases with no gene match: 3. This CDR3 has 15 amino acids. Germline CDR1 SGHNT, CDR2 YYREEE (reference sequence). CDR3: CASSLEAGGGNEQFF. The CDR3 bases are TGTGCCAGCAGCTTGGAAGCGGGAGGGGGCAATGAGCAGTTCTTC.

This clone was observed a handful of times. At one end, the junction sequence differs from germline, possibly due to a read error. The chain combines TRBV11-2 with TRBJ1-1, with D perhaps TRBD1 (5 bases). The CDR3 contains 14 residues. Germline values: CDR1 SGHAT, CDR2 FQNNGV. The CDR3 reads CASTLYSRDGEAFF. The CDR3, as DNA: TGTGCCAGCACCTTATACTCCAGGGATGGCGAAGCTTTCTTT.

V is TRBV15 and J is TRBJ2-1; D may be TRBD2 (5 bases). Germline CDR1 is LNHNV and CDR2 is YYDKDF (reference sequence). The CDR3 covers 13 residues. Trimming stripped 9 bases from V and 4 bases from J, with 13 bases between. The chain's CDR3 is CATTSGAYNEQFF. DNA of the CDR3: TGTGCCACGACGAGCGGAGCTTACAATGAGCAGTTCTTC.

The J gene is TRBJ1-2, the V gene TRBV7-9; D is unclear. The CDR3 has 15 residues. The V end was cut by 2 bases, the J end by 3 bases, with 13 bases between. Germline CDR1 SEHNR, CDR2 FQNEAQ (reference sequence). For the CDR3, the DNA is TGTGCCAGCAGCTTACCGCTACAGTCAGACTATGGCTACACCTTC. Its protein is CASSLPLQSDYGYTF. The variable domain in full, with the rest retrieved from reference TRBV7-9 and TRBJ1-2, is DTGVSQNPRHKITKRGQNVTFRCDPISEHNRLYWYRQTLGQGPEFLTYFQNEAQLEKSRLLSDRFSAERPKGSFSTLEIQRTEQGDSAMYLCASSLPLQSDYGYTFGSGTRLTVV.

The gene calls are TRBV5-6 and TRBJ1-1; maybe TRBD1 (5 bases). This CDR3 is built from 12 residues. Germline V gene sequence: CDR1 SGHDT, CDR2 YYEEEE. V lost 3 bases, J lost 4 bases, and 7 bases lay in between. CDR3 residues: CASSSTVTEAFF. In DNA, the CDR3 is TGTGCCAGCAGCTCGACAGTCACTGAAGCTTTCTTT.

The CDR3 reads CASSEGVAGGSTDTQYF. As DNA, the CDR3 is TGTGCCAGCAGTGAAGGAGTAGCGGGGGGTAGCACAGATACGCAGTATTTT. The chain uses TRBV2 and TRBJ2-3; 10 bases are a match to TRBD2. After removal of 1 base from V and 0 bases from J, the junction contained 4 bases not matched to a gene. Per germline, CDR1 SNHLY and CDR2 FYNNEI. The CDR3 consists of 17 residues.

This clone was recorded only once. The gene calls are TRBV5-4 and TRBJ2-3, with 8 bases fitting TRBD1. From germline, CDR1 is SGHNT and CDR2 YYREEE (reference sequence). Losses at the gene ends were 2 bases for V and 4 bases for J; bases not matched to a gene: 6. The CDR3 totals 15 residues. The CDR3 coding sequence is TGTGCCAGCAGCTTTCAGGGGGCGGTCGCAGATACGCAGTATTTT. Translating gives CASSFQGAVADTQYF.

This chain's CDR3 is CASTQLGLSPLHF. Here the CDR3 DNA reads TGTGCCAGCACCCAACTCGGATTGTCACCCCTCCACTTT. The chain has TRBV27 and TRBJ1-6, with unresolved D. V shed 7 bases and J shed 10 bases, with 14 bases lying between them. The germline gives CDR1 MNHEY, CDR2 SMNVEV (reference sequence). This CDR3 spans 13 amino acids.

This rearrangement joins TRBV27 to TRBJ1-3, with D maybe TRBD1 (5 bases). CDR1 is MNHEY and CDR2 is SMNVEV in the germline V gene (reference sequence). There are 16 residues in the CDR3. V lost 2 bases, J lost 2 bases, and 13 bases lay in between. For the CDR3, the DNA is TGTGCCAGCAGTTTAGAGGCAGGGTGGCCTGGAAACACCATATATTTT. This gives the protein CASSLEAGWPGNTIYF.

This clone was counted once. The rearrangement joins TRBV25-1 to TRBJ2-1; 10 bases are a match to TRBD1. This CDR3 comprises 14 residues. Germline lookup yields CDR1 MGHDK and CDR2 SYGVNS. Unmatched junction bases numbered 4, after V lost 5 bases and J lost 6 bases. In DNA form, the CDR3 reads TGTGCCAGCAGTTCTGGGACAGGGGTCAATGAGCAGTTCTTC. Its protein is CASSSGTGVNEQFF.

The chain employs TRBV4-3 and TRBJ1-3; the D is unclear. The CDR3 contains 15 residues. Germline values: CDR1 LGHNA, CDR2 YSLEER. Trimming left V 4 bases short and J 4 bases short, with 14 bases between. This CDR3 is CASSPRQDSGNTIYF. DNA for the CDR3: TGCGCCAGCAGCCCGAGGCAGGACTCGGGAAACACCATATATTTT.

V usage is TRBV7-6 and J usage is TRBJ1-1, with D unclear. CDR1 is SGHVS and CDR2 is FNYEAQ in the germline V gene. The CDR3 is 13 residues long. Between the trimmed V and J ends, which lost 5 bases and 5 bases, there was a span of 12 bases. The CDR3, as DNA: TGTGCCAGCAGCCCCGAGATGGGTACTGAAGCTTTCTTT. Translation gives CASSPEMGTEAFF.

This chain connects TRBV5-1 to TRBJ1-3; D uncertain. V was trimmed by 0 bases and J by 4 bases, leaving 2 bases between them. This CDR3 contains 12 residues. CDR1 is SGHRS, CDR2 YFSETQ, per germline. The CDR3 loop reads CASSLAGNTIYF. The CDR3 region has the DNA TGCGCCAGCAGCTTGGCCGGAAACACCATATATTTT. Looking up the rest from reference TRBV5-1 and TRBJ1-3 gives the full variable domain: KAGVTQTPRYLIKTRGQQVTLSCSPISGHRSVSWYQQTPGQGLQFLFEYFSETQRNKGNFPGRFSGRQFSNSRSEMNVSTLELGDSALYLCASSLAGNTIYFGEGSWLTVV.

The CDR3 DNA reads TGTGCCAGCAGCTTGTTGGCTAGCGGGGGCTACGAGCAGTACTTC. It encodes CASSLLASGGYEQYF. The V call is TRBV5-5, the J call TRBJ2-7; the match to TRBD2 covers 10 bases. The CDR3 is made up of 15 amino acids. Germline assignment: CDR1 SGHKS and CDR2 YYEKEE (reference sequence). With 1 base clipped from V and 3 bases from J, the junction kept 4 bases outside the gene matches.

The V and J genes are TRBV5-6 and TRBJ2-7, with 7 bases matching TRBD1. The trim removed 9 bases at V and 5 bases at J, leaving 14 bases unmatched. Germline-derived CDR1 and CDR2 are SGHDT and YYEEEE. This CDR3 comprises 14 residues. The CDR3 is CANLKQGLGNEQYF. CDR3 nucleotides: TGTGCCAACTTAAAACAGGGGTTGGGAAACGAGCAGTACTTC. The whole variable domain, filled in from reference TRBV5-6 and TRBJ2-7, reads DAGVTQSPTHLIKTRGQQVTLRCSPKSGHDTVSWYQQALGQGPQFIFQYYEEEERQRGNFPDRFSGHQFPNYSSELNVNALLLGDSALYLCANLKQGLGNEQYFGPGTRLTVT.

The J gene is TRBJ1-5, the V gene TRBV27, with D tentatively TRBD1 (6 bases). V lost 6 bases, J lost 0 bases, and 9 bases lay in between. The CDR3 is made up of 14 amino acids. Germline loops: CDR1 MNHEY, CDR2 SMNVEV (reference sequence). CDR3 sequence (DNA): TGTGCCAGCAGGGTACAGGGTAGCAATCAGCCCCAGCATTTT. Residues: CASRVQGSNQPQHF.

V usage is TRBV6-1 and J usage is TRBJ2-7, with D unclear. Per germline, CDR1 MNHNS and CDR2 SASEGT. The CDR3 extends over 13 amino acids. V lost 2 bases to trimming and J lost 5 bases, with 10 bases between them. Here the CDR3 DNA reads TGTGCCAGCAGTGAATGGAGATCTGACGAGCAGTACTTC. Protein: CASSEWRSDEQYF.

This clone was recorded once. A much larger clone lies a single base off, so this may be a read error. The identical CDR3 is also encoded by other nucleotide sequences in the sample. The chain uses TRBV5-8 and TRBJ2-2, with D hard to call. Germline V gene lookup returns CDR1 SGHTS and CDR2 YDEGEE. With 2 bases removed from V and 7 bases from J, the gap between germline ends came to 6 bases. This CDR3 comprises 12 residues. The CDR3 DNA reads TGTGCCAGCAGCTTAGGGATCGGGGAGCTGTTTTTT. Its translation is CASSLGIGELFF.

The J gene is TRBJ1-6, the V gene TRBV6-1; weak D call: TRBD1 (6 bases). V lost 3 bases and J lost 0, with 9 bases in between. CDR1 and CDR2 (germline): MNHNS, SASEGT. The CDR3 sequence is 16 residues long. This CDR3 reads CASSDWTDSYNSPLHF. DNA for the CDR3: TGTGCCAGCAGTGATTGGACAGACTCCTATAATTCACCCCTCCACTTT.

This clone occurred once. As DNA, the CDR3 is TGTGCCAGCAGTTTCACTAGGACCGGGGAGCTGTTTTTT. Translation: CASSFTRTGELFF. The chain carries TRBV6-5 and TRBJ2-2, with a tentative D call TRBD2 (5 bases). The CDR3 spans 13 residues. CDR1 MNHEY and CDR2 SVGAGI come from the germline V gene. Trimming took 4 bases from V and 5 from J, leaving 8 bases between them.

The CDR3 loop reads CASSPMGGAETQYF. Here the CDR3 DNA reads TGTGCCAGCAGCCCTATGGGTGGGGCGGAGACCCAGTACTTC. This chain uses TRBV5-6 with TRBJ2-5; D may be TRBD1 (5 bases). Germline V CDR1 and CDR2: SGHDT, YYEEEE. V dropped 4 bases and J dropped 5 bases, with 15 bases sitting between them. The CDR3 runs 14 residues. Full variable domain (remainder filled in from reference TRBV5-6 and TRBJ2-5): DAGVTQSPTHLIKTRGQQVTLRCSPKSGHDTVSWYQQALGQGPQFIFQYYEEEERQRGNFPDRFSGHQFPNYSSELNVNALLLGDSALYLCASSPMGGAETQYFGPGTRLLVL.